These T cell receptor beta chains were read from a single sample in a study of Ad26.COV2.S vaccination and SARS-CoV-2 variants. Here immunoSEQ multiplex PCR was the method, and the copy in TCRdb shows in-frame clones only, minus some. The sample consists of approximately 340,000 clones, about 90% of them appearing once. The sequenced sample was peripheral blood, obtained after recovery from COVID-19. The origin of the receptors is a human donor who had recovered from COVID-19. Each CDR3 is given with its conserved first and last residue. Each record gives: clone size, D gene, CDR3 length, J gene, V gene, CDR3 protein, CDR3 DNA. A D gene is named only where the DNA matches it firmly. A row's size may be missing; if present it is once, few, many or a size class.

clone size: -
D gene: -
CDR3 length: 12
J gene: TRBJ2-3
V gene: TRBV5-6
CDR3 protein: CASSWLARTQYF
CDR3 DNA: TGTGCCAGCAGCTGGTTAGCGCGTACGCAGTATTTT

clone size: -
D gene: TRBD1
CDR3 length: 14
J gene: TRBJ1-2
V gene: TRBV2
CDR3 protein: CASKPDRAGLGYTF
CDR3 DNA: TGTGCCAGCAAACCGGACAGGGCAGGCCTGGGCTACACCTTC

clone size: -
D gene: -
CDR3 length: 12
J gene: TRBJ1-2
V gene: TRBV6-5
CDR3 protein: CASITGIGGYTF
CDR3 DNA: TGTGCCAGCATAACGGGTATCGGTGGCTACACCTTC

clone size: -
D gene: TRBD1
CDR3 length: 15
J gene: TRBJ1-4
V gene: TRBV2
CDR3 protein: CASSAELPGQGKLFF
CDR3 DNA: TGTGCCAGCAGCGCTGAACTCCCGGGACAGGGAAAACTGTTTTTT

clone size: -
D gene: TRBD1
CDR3 length: 15
J gene: TRBJ2-7
V gene: TRBV6-5
CDR3 protein: CASSSLDRKAYEQYF
CDR3 DNA: TGTGCCAGCAGTTCACTGGACAGGAAAGCATACGAGCAGTACTTC

clone size: -
D gene: -
CDR3 length: 15
J gene: TRBJ2-7
V gene: TRBV3-1/TRBV3-2
CDR3 protein: CASSQEATRDYEQYF
CDR3 DNA: TGTGCCAGCAGCCAAGAGGCCACTAGAGACTACGAGCAGTACTTC

clone size: -
D gene: -
CDR3 length: 16
J gene: TRBJ2-5
V gene: TRBV15
CDR3 protein: CATSRRGTANQETQYF
CDR3 DNA: TGTGCCACCAGCAGAAGGGGCACGGCTAACCAAGAGACCCAGTACTTC

clone size: -
D gene: -
CDR3 length: 12
J gene: TRBJ2-2
V gene: TRBV7-8
CDR3 protein: CASGPFTGELFF
CDR3 DNA: TGTGCCAGCGGCCCTTTCACCGGGGAGCTGTTTTTT

clone size: once
D gene: -
CDR3 length: 12
J gene: TRBJ1-4
V gene: TRBV25-1
CDR3 protein: CASSPRDEKLFF
CDR3 DNA: TGTGCCAGCAGCCCTCGGGACGAAAAACTGTTTTTT

clone size: -
D gene: -
CDR3 length: 14
J gene: TRBJ2-5
V gene: TRBV7-9
CDR3 protein: CASSLPALQETQYF
CDR3 DNA: TGTGCCAGCAGCTTACCGGCCCTACAAGAGACCCAGTACTTC

clone size: -
D gene: -
CDR3 length: 15
J gene: TRBJ2-2
V gene: TRBV6-5
CDR3 protein: CASNPLGTNTGELFF
CDR3 DNA: TGTGCCAGCAATCCTCTGGGGACTAACACCGGGGAGCTGTTTTTT

clone size: -
D gene: -
CDR3 length: 11
J gene: TRBJ2-7
V gene: TRBV2
CDR3 protein: CASRRSYEQYF
CDR3 DNA: TGTGCCAGCAGGCGGTCCTACGAGCAGTACTTC

clone size: -
D gene: -
CDR3 length: 13
J gene: TRBJ2-7
V gene: TRBV7-6
CDR3 protein: CASSLARGSEQYF
CDR3 DNA: TGTGCCAGCAGCTTAGCGAGAGGGAGCGAGCAGTACTTC

clone size: -
D gene: TRBD1
CDR3 length: 14
J gene: TRBJ1-4
V gene: TRBV6-5
CDR3 protein: CASSSQGASEKLFF
CDR3 DNA: TGTGCCAGCAGTTCCCAGGGGGCTAGTGAAAAACTGTTTTTT

clone size: -
D gene: -
CDR3 length: 14
J gene: TRBJ2-5
V gene: TRBV7-9
CDR3 protein: CASSSTTSLETQYF
CDR3 DNA: TGTGCCAGCAGCTCTACAACTAGTTTAGAGACCCAGTACTTC